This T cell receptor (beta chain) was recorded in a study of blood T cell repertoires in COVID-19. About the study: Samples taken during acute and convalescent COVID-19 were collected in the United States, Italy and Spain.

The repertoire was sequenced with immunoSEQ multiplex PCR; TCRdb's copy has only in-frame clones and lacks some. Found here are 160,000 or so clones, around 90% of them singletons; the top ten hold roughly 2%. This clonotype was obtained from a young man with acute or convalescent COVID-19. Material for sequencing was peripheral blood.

CDR3 in DNA: TGCGCCAGCAGCCAAGCCCAGGGGTCCGTTGGGGGCTACACCTTC. Translated: CASSQAQGSVGGYTF. The chain combines TRBV4-1 with TRBJ1-2; D possibly corresponds to TRBD1 (6 bases). Germline loops: CDR1 MGHRA, CDR2 YSYEKL. The CDR3 has 15 amino acids. V was cut by 1 base and J by 8 bases, with 17 bases left in between.